Here is one TCR beta chain with its context. Its antigen is not known. This sample was taken from a study of shared clonotypes between healthy human individuals. Findings and limits, study-wide: Clonotype sharing levels among donors were expected to vary with sequencing depth. Against clonotypes common to all four donors, non-shared ones had lower generation probabilities.

The CDR3 is 18 residues long. From germline, CDR1 is MGHDK and CDR2 SYGVNS. With 1 base removed from V and 7 bases from J, the gap between germline ends came to 23 bases. The table came from immunoSEQ multiplex PCR; TCRdb's copy has only in-frame clones and leaves some out. The table shows some 1,400,000 clones, with roughly 95% occurring only once. The receptor's source is a young man in good health. Sequenced input: naive CD4+ T cells sorted from blood. Sample subset: CD45RA+ positively selected. This chain connects TRBV25-1 to TRBJ2-1, with D hard to call. The chain's CDR3 is CASSESSARQRYENEQFF. DNA of the CDR3: TGTGCCAGCAGTGAATCTTCCGCAAGACAAAGATACGAGAATGAGCAGTTCTTC.